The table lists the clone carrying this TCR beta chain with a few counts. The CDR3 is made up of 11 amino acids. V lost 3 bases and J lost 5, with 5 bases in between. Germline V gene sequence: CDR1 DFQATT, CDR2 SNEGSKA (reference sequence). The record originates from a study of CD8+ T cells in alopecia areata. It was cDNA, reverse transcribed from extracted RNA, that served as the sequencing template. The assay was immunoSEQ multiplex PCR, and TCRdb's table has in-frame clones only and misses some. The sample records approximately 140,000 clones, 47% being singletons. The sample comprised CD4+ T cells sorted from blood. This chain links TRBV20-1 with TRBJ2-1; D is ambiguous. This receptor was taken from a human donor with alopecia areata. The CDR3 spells CSASRNNEQFF. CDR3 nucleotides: TGCAGTGCTAGCAGGAACAATGAGCAGTTCTTC.